This T cell receptor beta chain was captured in a study of cytomegalovirus exposure and HLA in healthy donors. Germline CDR1 reads SGHRS; CDR2 reads YFSETQ. The CDR3 is 12 residues long. Trimming cost V 4 bases and J 6 bases, with 11 bases left between them. Use of 60 Vbeta and 13 Jbeta primers characterized the PCR. Profiling relied on immunoSEQ multiplex PCR, and the TCRdb table lists in-frame clones only, not all of them. Recorded for this sample: under 200,000 clones. A remark on this clone: Antigen: not known.

Study-level results: Published work reported that the classifier diagnosed cytomegalovirus status with high specificity and sensitivity. CMV antigen specificity was confirmed in vitro for a few CMV-associated chains. Reportedly, HLA-A and HLA-B alleles of most subjects were accurately predicted from TCR beta. An observed cluster of highly shared sequence variants was recorded as a likely sequencing artifact.

Input material: PBMCs. The receptor comes from a man younger than 40 in good health and CMV-seronegative. The genes are TRBV5-1 and TRBJ2-7; no clear D gene. The CDR3 DNA reads TGCGCCAGCAGCGGCTCCACGTTCGAGCAGTACTTC. Translating gives CASSGSTFEQYF.